This TCR beta chain came from a study of T-cell reconstitution after alpha-beta-depleted transplantation in children. Germline V gene data show CDR1 as SGHVS and CDR2 as FNYEAQ. The ends were cut back, 1 base at V and 4 bases at J, with 12 bases in the middle. The length of the CDR3 is 15 residues. Researchers prepared the TCRbeta library using unique molecular identifiers, the study reports. A single record per CDR3 protein comes from TCRdb applying MiXCR to the PCR reads. The sample yields 450,000 to 500,000 distinct CDR3 sequences, about an eighth seen once. This clonotype turned up a few times. Material: PBMCs from the stem cell graft donor, obtained from the stem cell graft. This sequence was found in a human donor who donated a stem cell graft to a child with combined immunodeficiency. J is TRBJ2-3 and V is TRBV7-6, with D possibly TRBD2 on 5 matching bases. CDR3 DNA: TGTGCCAGCAGCTTAGTAGTCGACTACCCAGATACGCAGTATTTT. Translated, it gives CASSLVVDYPDTQYF.